This TCR beta chain is from a study of early T cells in non-severe SARS-CoV-2 infection. Whole-study context: Sequencing used unsorted whole-blood bulk RNA, so chains lack pairing.

CDR3 length: 13 residues. CDR1 is SQVTM and CDR2 is ANQGSEA in the germline V gene. TCRdb reanalysed the 5' RACE reads using MiXCR and keeps one entry per CDR3 protein. The sample records over 60,000 distinct CDR3 sequences, roughly 8.7% being singletons. A note on this clonotype: One base away lies a much larger clone, so this may be a sequencing read error.

The sequencing input was whole blood. The clonotype was recovered from an adult who was a healthcare worker with PCR-confirmed SARS-CoV-2 infection or an uninfected control (not recorded which). V gene TRBV29-1 combines with J gene TRBJ1-1, with a possible D match to TRBD1 (6 bases). In nucleotides, the CDR3 is TGCAGCGCCCAGGGGCAGCAGGACACTGAAGCTGTCTTT. Amino acid sequence: CSAQGQQDTEAVF.